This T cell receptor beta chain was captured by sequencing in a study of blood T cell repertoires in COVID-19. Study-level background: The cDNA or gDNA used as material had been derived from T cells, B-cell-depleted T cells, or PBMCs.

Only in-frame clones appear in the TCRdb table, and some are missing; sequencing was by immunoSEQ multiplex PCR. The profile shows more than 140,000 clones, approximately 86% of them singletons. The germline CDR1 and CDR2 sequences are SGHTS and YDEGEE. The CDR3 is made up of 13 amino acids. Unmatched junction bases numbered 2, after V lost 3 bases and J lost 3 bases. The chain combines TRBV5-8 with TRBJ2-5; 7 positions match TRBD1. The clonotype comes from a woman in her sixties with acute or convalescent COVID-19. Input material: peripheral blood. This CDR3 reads CASSSGQKETQYF. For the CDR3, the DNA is TGTGCCAGCAGCTCGGGACAGAAAGAGACCCAGTACTTC.